This TCR beta chain is from a study of cytomegalovirus exposure and HLA in healthy donors (dated by TCRdb to between 2016 and 2019). General notes on the study: An earlier analysis of approximately 590 of the donors reported 250 to 300 Gb of sequence data and 100 million to 130 million unique TCR beta sequences from 190 million or so T cells. Around 320 gigabases of sequencing data and around 87 million unique TCR sequences were included in an early release covering roughly 700 HLA-typed donors. Of the 300 to 450 genotyped donors, over 70% fell in the genetic ancestry cluster associated with self-reported Caucasian donors. The aim of the study was to test whether cataloging public T cell receptors could identify signatures of past pathogen exposure. Using immunosequencing, the study profiled T cell repertoires from 550 to 750 subjects and related those repertoires to cytomegalovirus serostatus. In addition to the first cohort of 666 subjects, a separate validation cohort of 130 or so different subjects was used. The study combined high-throughput TCR immunosequencing, statistical association of individual TCRs with disease status, and machine learning to predict cytomegalovirus infection status. A later analysis re-analyzed previously published TCR beta repertoires from hundreds of donors and added high-resolution HLA genotyping to study TCR occurrence patterns. Rather than using new phenotypic data, the later analysis identified candidate immune exposures from TCR beta sequences and from how often those sequences occurred across donors. An earlier analysis of fewer than 700 of the donors applied high-throughput TCR beta sequencing to assess whether each TCR beta V gene segment acted as functional or pseudogenic. Donor age, sex, ethnicity and CMV serostatus were collected together with the repertoire data. A later genetic analysis used genome-wide SNP genotypes for about three fifths of the roughly 700 donors, treating that subset as a discovery cohort. All discovery cohort repertoires had been generated on a single sequencing platform. Both class I and class II loci were covered by HLA typing, at four-digit resolution. Typing coverage varied by locus: about 620-630 donors for A, B, C, DRB1 and DQB1; roughly 560 for DQA1; 600 to 610 for DPA1; approximately 490 for DPB1. Several DR-DQ haplotypes were treated as single units for association and clustering because of strong linkage in the cohort. Among 350 to 400 genotyped donors of the cohort, an average of around 240,000 unique TCR beta nucleotide sequences were sequenced per donor, 15% to 20% of them non-productive. What the work shows at the level of the full study, not this receptor alone: In a later analysis, HLA-associated TCR beta chains were found to be more clonally expanded and to have lower generation probabilities than equally common non-associated chains. The presence/absence analyses assumed that sequencing depth was roughly uniform across donors, and that assumption may not be true. In vitro tests confirmed that a few of the cytomegalovirus-associated TCR beta chains recognize cytomegalovirus antigens. A further reported finding was that TCR beta sequences accurately predicted the HLA-A and HLA-B alleles for most subjects in the first cohort. Specific HLA alleles were associated with roughly 16,000 TCR beta sequences at a false discovery rate of 0.05 in a later analysis. A cluster of highly shared sequence variants was judged likely to represent a technical artifact of the sequencing pipeline. In a later analysis, the rate of TCR association differed among HLA loci, with DRB1 alleles having the most associated TCRs and HLA-C alleles having the fewest. In an earlier analysis of roughly 560 of the donors, most TCR beta V segments were observed in productive rearrangements about 87% or about 30% of the time, broadly matching IMGT annotations. A later analysis reported that several top co-occurrence clusters appeared linked to parvovirus B19, influenza, CMV and Epstein-Barr virus. When HLA alleles, especially DR and DQ, strongly co-occurred, attributing TCR associations to individual alleles was difficult. The cohort was sequenced for TCR beta chains only, and without alpha or paired-chain data the features that could be detected were limited. Correlated functional status among segregating V segments might be attributable to linkage disequilibrium, but an unknown experimental factor could not be ruled out. The authors suggested that the approach could potentially be generalized to other disease states and immunological phenotypes. Across donors, most TCR sequences were observed very rarely, whereas some public TCRs were present in many individuals. A total of fewer than 200 TCR beta chains were listed by the study as associated with cytomegalovirus. A later analysis found that most CMV-associated TCR beta chains appeared HLA-restricted, with HLA associations seemingly driven largely by CMV exposure. In both the original and validation cohorts, the classifier was reported to diagnose cytomegalovirus status with high specificity and sensitivity. In a later genetic analysis, fewer N-insertions in productive TCRs were reported among donors in an Asian-associated ancestry cluster than the roughly 640-donor mean. Because HLA typing was missing for some donors at each locus, association tests included only the typed subset. An association between a missense DCLRE1C variant and V-gene and J-gene trimming of TCR beta chains was found in a later genetic analysis and replicated in an independent cohort. CMV serostatus was the only immune exposure information available for the cohort. The earlier analysis of approximately 560 of the donors excluded 15 to 20 rarely observed V segments, including chromosome 9 orphons, because counts were too low.

Library construction relied on the immunoSEQ multiplex PCR assay. For the multiplex PCR, a mixture combining 60 forward primers for TCR Vbeta segments and 13 reverse primers for TCR Jbeta segments was used. The CDR3 region of rearranged TCR beta genes was amplified from genomic DNA by a multiplex PCR assay. On the Illumina HiSeq System, the amplified TCR beta libraries were sequenced as 87-base-pair reads. Concerning the study's data processing: A later analysis counted about 80 million unique TCR beta chains across the 690 or so repertoires, and around 9.9 million of these chains were shared by at least two donors. Raw reads were error-corrected and collapsed into unique sequences by a nearest-neighbor algorithm in which closely related sequences were merged to remove PCR and sequencing errors. V, D and J gene segments were assigned by aligning CDR3 sequences to IMGT reference sequences. For a sequence to be retained, a match of at least six nucleotides was required to both a V gene segment and a J gene segment. A rearrangement counted as productive if the CDR3 had no stop codons and remained in frame with V and J, and every other rearrangement counted as non-productive. CDR3 was defined according to IMGT convention as the region running from the second conserved V-encoded cysteine to the conserved J-encoded phenylalanine. Sequences without an unambiguous match to a single V gene segment were excluded from the earlier analysis of 450 to 750 of the donors. An earlier analysis of approximately 590 of the donors classified V segments as functional when productive rearrangements were above 56.7% and as segregating when the standard deviation between donors was above 5%. A statistical classification framework was developed to diagnose cytomegalovirus status using the catalog of TCR beta chain sequences. In a later analysis, V and J genes were assigned by comparing TCR nucleotide sequences against IMGT/GENE-DB human TR gene sequences. The TCRdist pipeline was used in a later analysis to assign CDR3 sequences and most-parsimonious VDJ recombination scenarios. In a later analysis, every TCR beta chain was defined by the combination of its CDR3 amino acid sequence and its V-gene family, and reads without a unique V-gene family were dropped. In a later analysis, 500 to 650 highly shared, low-generation-probability nucleotide sequences were removed to address suspected cross-contamination and a sequencing artifact. A later analysis calculated a clonal expansion index for each public chain from normalized within-repertoire ranks of inferred template counts. Generation probabilities in a later analysis came from a VDJ recombination model fitted to out-of-frame rearrangements, and those results were checked against IGoR. Hypergeometric tests were used in a later analysis to score TCR-TCR, TCR-HLA and TCR-CMV co-occurrence, with a repertoire-size bias correction applied to the TCR pairs. A later analysis estimated false discovery rates by permuting HLA or CMV assignments 20 times. A later analysis grouped co-occurring TCRs with DBSCAN, adding TCRdist sequence similarity when clustering within HLA-allele-positive subsets. Repertoires with fewer than 30,000 or more than 120,000 public chains, plus five repertoires with anomalous nucleotide sharing, were excluded from co-occurrence clustering. TCRdb carries this immuneACCESS record with in-frame sequences only. Its versions omit some clonotypes, under half of them owing to an unresolved V gene in the studies checked, with the rest unexplained. V and J calls and clone size come straight from that table; D and trimming were deduced from the DNA. The sample table shows over 100,000 clones, and roughly 74% are seen once. In total, the top ten clones hold roughly 7% of the sample.

In total, 666 healthy bone marrow donors made up the cohort. At the time of sampling, every cohort member was nominally healthy, though immune exposures that went unrecorded were likely present. The donor was CMV seronegative and belonged to the group of 352 seronegative cohort members. A peripheral blood sample was provided by each donor, and peripheral blood mononuclear cells were used for TCR beta sequencing. The Qiagen DNeasy Blood Extraction Kit was used to extract genomic DNA from the blood cell samples. Worth noting for this clone: It lacks a known antigen. Base qualities are not recorded, but no much larger clone differs from it by a single base.

Sequencing input: PBMCs. The origin of this receptor is a male donor in good health and CMV-seronegative.

The CDR3 amino acid sequence is: CASSLGALAGRNEQFF. The DNA reads as follows: TGCGCCAGCAGCTTGGGAGCGCTAGCGGGGCGGAATGAGCAGTTCTTC. Rearrangement joined TRBV5-1 to TRBJ2-1, and TRBD2 matches 9 of the central bases. Measured from the cysteine to the phenylalanine, the CDR3 is 16 residues long. The sequence is cut down to CDR3 DNA, 48 bases in frame from base 1. The V end gives up 0 bases and the J end 7 bases, leaving 8 bases in the junction not matched to a gene. The germline V gene sets CDR1 to SGHRS and CDR2 to YFSETQ.